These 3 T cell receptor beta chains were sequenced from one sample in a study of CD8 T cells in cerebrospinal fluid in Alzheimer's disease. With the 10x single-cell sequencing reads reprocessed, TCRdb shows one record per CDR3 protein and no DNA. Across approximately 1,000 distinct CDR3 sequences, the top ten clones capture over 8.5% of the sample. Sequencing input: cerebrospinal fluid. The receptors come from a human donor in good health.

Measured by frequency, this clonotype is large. CDR3 sequence reads: CASGQKRWNTEAFF. The chain employs TRBV11-2 and TRBJ1-1; TCRdb designates TRBD1, a call that cannot be tested without DNA. This CDR3 contains 14 residues. Germline assignment: CDR1 SGHAT and CDR2 FQNNGV.

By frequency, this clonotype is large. CDR3: CAISQQFMDAQETQYF. The chain has TRBV10-3 and TRBJ2-5. The germline CDR1 and CDR2 sequences are ENHRY and SYGVKD. The CDR3 totals 16 residues.

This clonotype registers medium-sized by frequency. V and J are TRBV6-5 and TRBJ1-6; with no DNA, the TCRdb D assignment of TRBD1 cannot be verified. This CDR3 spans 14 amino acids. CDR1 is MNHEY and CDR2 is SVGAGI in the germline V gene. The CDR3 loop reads CARPRVFSDSPLHF.